Detailed here is one T cell receptor (beta chain). Its target antigen remains unknown. No base qualities exist here, and no much larger clone lies one base off it. RNA was extracted using the RNeasy kit, and roughly 0.5 to 1 ug of the RNA was reverse transcribed with random hexamers. The immunoSEQ multiplex PCR assay, which covers 54 Vbeta and 13 Jbeta segments, was used to amplify TCR beta CDR3 regions. To correct PCR amplification bias, a synthetic template baseline was used for both primer optimization and computational correction. In the authors' own workflow: Reads were annotated to V, D and J genes according to IMGT and were analyzed with immunoSEQ Analyzer, with only productive sequences retained. Clonality was computed as one minus Shannon entropy normalized by log2 of the number of productive unique sequences. For each patient and control, public and private clones were evaluated within the 100 most prevalent clones. A clone was defined as Susac-specific if it was absent from the healthy and MS cohorts, from 950 to 1,300 published viral clones and from other ImmuneACCESS disease sequences. TCRdb trimmed public reads at Q25 via fastp, called clones via MiXCR and kept in-frame beta chains. One record per CDR3 amino acid sequence lists the most common genes and DNA. TCRdb, not the authors, supplied the V and J calls. The sample table holds roughly 110,000 distinct CDR3 sequences, of which less than 95% were seen once. The ten largest account for 0.41% of the sample.

Based on the germline V gene (reference sequence), the CDR1 and CDR2 sequences are SGHNT and YYREEE. Trimming costs V 3 bases and J 4 bases, and their ends lie 16 bases apart. Including the terminal cysteine and phenylalanine, the CDR3 comprises 15 residues. Only the CDR3 DNA stays, 45 bases, in frame from base 1. This sample is part of a study of CD8 T cells in Susac syndrome (dated by TCRdb to about 2019). Some background on the complete study: Among the Susac syndrome patients who were sequenced, clinically active disease was present in about 6 and clinical remission was observed in about eight. At blood withdrawal, Susac syndrome patients were either therapy-naive, taking corticosteroids (in some cases with IVIg as well), or taking IVIg alone. Repertoire sequencing was used to test whether CD8+ T cell activation and differentiation in Susac syndrome was antigen driven. CD8+ T cell repertoire clonality was compared between some 12 healthy donors, roughly 14 Susac syndrome patients and roughly 15 multiple sclerosis patients. Broad study findings and their caveats: Clonal expansion was seen in Susac syndrome CD8+ repertoires, peaking in CD8+ TEMRA cells and being greater in clinically active patients than in remitting ones. The number of individuals in the TCR sequencing and HLA analysis was recognized as being relatively small. Looking at Susac-specific public clones, the researchers identified around 15 in the total CD8+ repertoire and roughly five in the CD8+ TEMRA repertoire.

High-throughput TCR beta sequencing profiled peripheral blood CD8+ and CD4+ T cells from healthy donors, Susac syndrome patients and multiple sclerosis patients. The Susac syndrome patients fulfilled recently defined diagnostic criteria for either definite or probable disease. Bulk CD8+ and CD4+ T cells were purified magnetically by negative isolation, whereas CD8+ TEMRA cells were enriched by FACS. Blood was collected in EDTA tubes and processed within 24 hours, with PBMCs isolated through density gradient centrifugation. PBMCs intended for TCR sequencing were cryopreserved in liquid nitrogen and were subsequently thawed in a 37 degrees C water bath. The sorted or isolated CD4+, CD8+ and CD8+ TEMRA cells had a purity of 90% or higher.

Recombination joined TRBV5-4 with TRBJ1-2; a tentative D match to TRBD1 spans 5 bases. The receptor comes from a human donor with Susac syndrome. The sequenced sample consisted of CD8+ T cells from PBMCs. For the CDR3, the sequence is CASSSSRTNPYGYTF. The nucleotide sequence reads as follows: TGTGCCAGCAGCTCTTCGCGGACAAACCCCTATGGCTACACCTTC.